What follows is one T cell receptor beta chain and its context. Its antigen is undetermined. This sample was taken from a study of T cell responses to AZD1222 COVID-19 vaccine. CDR1 is MNHEY and CDR2 is SMNVEV in the germline V gene (reference sequence). CDR3 length equals 14 residues. Trimming cost V 5 bases and J 3 bases; bases outside gene matches: 6. Study outcomes and limitations: There were repertoire samples only from the period after the peak T cell response. Vaccine-associated CD4 TCRs spanned spike, dominant at 160-218 and 743-854. A mostly white British donor set with more females was recruited, and clonal diversity was possibly underestimated.

TCRdb keeps only in-frame clones here, not all; method: immunoSEQ multiplex PCR. The table has some 90,000 clones, about 88% seen once. This clonotype was obtained from an adult in good health. The input for sequencing was peripheral blood, taken on day 0 of AZD1222 vaccination. The chain uses TRBV27 and TRBJ2-7; TRBD1 aligns across 8 bases. The CDR3 DNA sequence: TGTGCCAGCAGTCCCTGGACAGGGATCTACGAGCAGTACTTC. As protein: CASSPWTGIYEQYF.